The present T cell receptor (beta chain) was sequenced within a study of regulatory T cells in long-lasting Graves disease. Construction of the TCR beta libraries employed iRepertoire HTBI primers in conjunction with Arm-PCR of CDR3 regions. A single record per CDR3 protein comes from TCRdb applying MiXCR to the multiplex PCR reads. Altogether a few hundred thousand distinct CDR3 sequences are present, about 12% being singletons, with the ten largest covering about 20%. The time point was: newly diagnosed GD, antithyroid drugs for less than 3 months. PBMC RNA was the source of the TCR library. There are many counts of this clonotype. The germline CDR1 and CDR2 sequences are MNHEY and SVGEGT. There are 15 residues in the CDR3. V lost 0 bases, J lost 3 bases, and 11 bases lay in between. These data were also reused for a study on T cells in Graves' hyperthyroidism and ophthalmopathy. From that paper: TCR CDR3 underwent first-round RT-PCR with the HTBI primer set. From stable hyperthyroidism, ophthalmopathy was set apart by a 13 V-J model.

The rearrangement uses TRBV6-2 or TRBV6-3 and TRBJ1-1; a possible D gene is TRBD1 (5 bases). The material was peripheral blood mononuclear cells (PBMCs), obtained at new diagnosis, from a patient treated with antithyroid drugs. The receptor was derived from a woman between 18 and 29 years old with Graves disease. This chain's CDR3 is CASSYSRMGDTEAFF. CDR3 sequence (DNA): TGTGCCAGCAGTTACTCGAGAATGGGGGACACTGAAGCTTTCTTT.